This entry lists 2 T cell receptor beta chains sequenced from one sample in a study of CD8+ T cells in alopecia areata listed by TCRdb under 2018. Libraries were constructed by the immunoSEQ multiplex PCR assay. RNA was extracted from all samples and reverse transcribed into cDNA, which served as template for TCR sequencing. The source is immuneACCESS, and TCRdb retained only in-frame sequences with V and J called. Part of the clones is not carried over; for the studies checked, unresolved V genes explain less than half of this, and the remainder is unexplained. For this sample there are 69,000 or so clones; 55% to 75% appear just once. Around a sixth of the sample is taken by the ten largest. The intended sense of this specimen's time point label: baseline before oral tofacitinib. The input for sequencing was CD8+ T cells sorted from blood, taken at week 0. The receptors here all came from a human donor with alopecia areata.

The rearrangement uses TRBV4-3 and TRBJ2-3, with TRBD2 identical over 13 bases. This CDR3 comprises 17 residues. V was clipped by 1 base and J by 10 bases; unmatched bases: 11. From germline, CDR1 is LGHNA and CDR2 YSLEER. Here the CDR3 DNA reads TGCGCCAGCAGCCAAGTAACTAGCGGGAGGGCCGAGTTTGCGCAGTATTTT. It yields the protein CASSQVTSGRAEFAQYF.

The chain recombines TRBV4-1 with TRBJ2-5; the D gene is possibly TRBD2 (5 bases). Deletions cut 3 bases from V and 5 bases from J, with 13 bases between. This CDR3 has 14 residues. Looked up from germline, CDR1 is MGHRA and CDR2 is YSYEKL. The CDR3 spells CASSHYVGVETQYF. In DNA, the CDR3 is TGCGCCAGCAGCCATTATGTGGGAGTGGAGACCCAGTACTTC.